This T cell receptor beta chain was recovered during a study of beta chain features in type 1 diabetes. Since all of the isolated RNA was reverse transcribed, expressed TCRB transcripts were what got sequenced. Here immunoSEQ multiplex PCR was the method, and the copy in TCRdb shows in-frame clones only, minus some. The sample has under 350,000 clones, 7.5% to 9.5% seen once; the top ten hold 1%. The authors obtained over 98% purity in all sorted populations. General study findings and limits: No resolution was reached here on whether HLA type influences TCRB rearrangement. A potential PCR bias toward shorter templates would be equal in patient and control samples. A closer apparent resemblance between naive, central memory and Treg TCRB repertoires was seen in patients than in healthy donors.

Concerning this clone itself: What it binds is unknown.

Sequencing was done on a sample of central memory CD4+ T cells from blood. This receptor was identified in a young woman in good health.

Written as DNA, the CDR3 is TGTGCCTGGAGTGTAGCACGCTCTGGAAACACCATATATTTT. This gives the protein CAWSVARSGNTIYF. This chain uses TRBV30 with TRBJ1-3; D unresolved. The V gene's germline CDR1 is GTSNPN and CDR2 SVGIG (reference sequence). Trimming stripped 0 bases from V and 0 bases from J, with 6 bases between. The CDR3 has 14 residues. The full variable domain, in which reference TRBV30 and TRBJ1-3 provide the parts outside the CDR3, is SQTIHQWPATLVQPVGSPLSLECTVEGTSNPNLYWYRQAAGRGLQLLFYSVGIGQISSEVPQNLSASRPQDRQFILSSKKLLLSDSGFYLCAWSVARSGNTIYFGEGSWLTVV.